This T cell receptor (beta chain) was sequenced for a study of blood T cell repertoires in COVID-19. About the research overall: From the United States, Italy and Spain came samples of acute and convalescent COVID-19. PBMCs, B-cell-depleted T cells, or T cells provided the cDNA or gDNA that made up the material.

In the study's own analysis: Nucleated cell counts were estimated from reference gene primer amplification. Some clones are missing from TCRdb's copy, which holds only in-frame ones; the method was immunoSEQ multiplex PCR. The V and J calls and clone size were taken over from that table, and D and trimming were inferred from the DNA. The data hold roughly 150,000 clones, with 80% to 90% observed a single time. The source of this sequence is a woman between 40 and 50 years old with acute or convalescent COVID-19. The material sequenced was peripheral blood.

The CDR3 coding sequence is TGTGCCAGCAGCGTAGGAGTAAATGAGCAGTTCTTC. Residues: CASSVGVNEQFF. The chain recombines TRBV9 with TRBJ2-1; D not resolved. The germline gives CDR1 SGDLS, CDR2 YYNGEE. This CDR3 comprises 12 residues. The ends were cut back, 0 bases at V and 7 bases at J, with 5 bases in the middle.